The next 13 T cell receptor beta chains were all read from a single sample in a study of T cell repertoires in cytomegalovirus infection. In TCRdb, the reads were re-called with MiXCR into one record per CDR3 protein. The sample shows roughly 630,000 distinct CDR3 sequences, 20% to 25% of them seen only once. The sequenced material came from CD8+ T cells from PBMCs. These receptors were collected from a human donor in good health (CMV status not recorded). Some clones in this sample may be carry-over from other donors' samples.

This chain uses TRBV20-1 with TRBJ1-2; no reliable D call. V was pared by 0 bases and J by 4 bases, with 12 bases between. Germline V CDR1 and CDR2: DFQATT, SNEGSKA (reference sequence). CDR3 length: 14 residues. CDR3 sequence: CSARDLGDFYGYTF. The CDR3 DNA reads TGCAGTGCTAGAGATCTTGGAGACTTCTATGGCTACACCTTC.

In this sample, this clonotype turned up many times. The chain is built from TRBV28 and TRBJ1-3; TRBD1 might be the D (5 bases). The CDR3 contains 14 residues. V lost 4 bases to trimming and J lost 2 bases, with 9 bases between them. The germline V gene has CDR1 MDHEN and CDR2 SYDVKM. In DNA form, the CDR3 reads TGTGCCAGCAGTTCCCCGGGGGCTGGAAACACCATATATTTT. It is translated as CASSSPGAGNTIYF.

This chain joins TRBV4-3 and TRBJ2-3; D ambiguous. V gave up 1 base and J gave up 4 bases, with 12 bases separating them. CDR1 LGHNA and CDR2 YSLEER come from the germline V gene. There are 15 residues in the CDR3. The CDR3 DNA reads as TGCGCCAGCAGCCAAGCGGGTCGGCACGCAGATACGCAGTATTTT. This codes for CASSQAGRHADTQYF.

The gene calls are TRBV6-5 and TRBJ2-3; TRBD1 might be the D (5 bases). Trimming stripped 0 bases from V and 4 bases from J, with 14 bases between. The germline CDR1 and CDR2 sequences are MNHEY and SVGAGI. The CDR3 has 16 residues. CDR3 sequence (DNA): TGTGCCAGCAGTTACTCGATCGACAGTTTTGCAGATACGCAGTATTTT. Translating it yields CASSYSIDSFADTQYF.

This clonotype was observed a handful of times. The rearrangement joins TRBV12-3 or TRBV12-4 to TRBJ2-2; TRBD1 or TRBD2 may be the D gene (5 bases each). The CDR3 consists of 17 residues. The V end lost 3 bases, the J end lost 5 bases, and 19 bases lay between the germline ends. The CDR3 loop is CASSFLVKGTSTGELFF. The CDR3 DNA reads as TGTGCCAGCAGTTTTCTGGTAAAAGGGACGTCAACCGGGGAGCTGTTTTTT.

This clonotype was picked up a small number of times. Relative to the germline gene, one junction end is altered; a read error may explain this. The CDR3 is CASLTQSYSNQPQHF. The CDR3 nucleotides are TGTGCCAGCTTAACACAGTCCTATAGCAATCAGCCTCAGCATTTT. This rearrangement joins TRBV28 to TRBJ1-5; D is unclear. Per the germline V gene, CDR1 is MDHEN and CDR2 is SYDVKM. The CDR3 is made up of 15 amino acids.

This clonotype came up a few times. One end of the junction fails to match germline, which may point to a read error. This chain uses TRBV7-7 with TRBJ2-5; 7 positions agree with TRBD1. Germline-derived CDR1 and CDR2 are SSHAT and FNYEAQ (reference sequence). CDR3 length equals 15 residues. CDR3 DNA sequence: TGTGCTAGCAACCCCGGGACAGAAGAAAAAGAGACCCAGTACTTC. Its protein product is CASNPGTEEKETQYF.

For this clonotype: At one end, the junction sequence differs from germline, possibly due to a read error. The genes are TRBV28 and TRBJ2-3; possible D gene TRBD1, 6 bases. Germline CDR1 and CDR2: MDHEN and SYDVKM. The CDR3 runs 14 residues. This CDR3 is CANSLDTGTDTQYF. CDR3 nucleotides: TGTGCCAACAGTTTGGACACAGGGACAGATACGCAGTATTTT.

The chain carries TRBV5-4 and TRBJ1-1; TRBD1 is a possible D gene (6 bases). V dropped 4 bases and J dropped 3 bases, with 16 bases sitting between them. This CDR3 spans 15 amino acids. Per germline, CDR1 SGHNT and CDR2 YYREEE (reference sequence). This CDR3 is CASSGNREQDTEAFF. The CDR3 nucleotides are TGTGCCAGCAGCGGGAACAGGGAGCAAGACACTGAAGCTTTCTTT.

This clonotype has ten or more counts. The chain couples TRBV28 to TRBJ2-7; unclear D gene. V was shortened by 6 bases and J by 3 bases, with 15 bases between the two germline ends. CDR1 and CDR2 from the germline V gene are MDHEN and SYDVKM. CDR3 length: 14 amino acids. CDR3 DNA sequence: TGTGCCAGCAGCCCCCTAGGTCAATACTACGAGCAGTACGTC. It encodes CASSPLGQYYEQYV.

In its sample, this clonotype was seen a few times. This chain uses TRBV2 with TRBJ1-2, with 12 bases lining up with TRBD1. With V trimmed by 1 base and J by 8 bases, 5 bases remained unmatched. This CDR3 has 15 amino acids. From germline, CDR1 is SNHLY and CDR2 FYNNEI. In nucleotides, the CDR3 is TGTGCCAGCAGTGAAGTGGGACAGGGGGCTCGAGGCTACACCTTC. The encoded protein is CASSEVGQGARGYTF.

CDR3: CASRWGQGGRQPQHF. The DNA of the CDR3 is TGTGCCAGCAGATGGGGACAGGGAGGTCGTCAGCCCCAGCATTTT. The rearrangement joins TRBV2 to TRBJ1-5; 9 nucleotides agree with TRBD1. The trim removed 6 bases at V and 6 bases at J, leaving 9 bases unmatched. This CDR3 region has 15 residues. CDR1 and CDR2 (germline): SNHLY, FYNNEI.

This clonotype was found a few times. The rearrangement joins TRBV4-3 to TRBJ2-3; D uncertain. The CDR3 sequence is 13 residues long. The germline V gene has CDR1 LGHNA and CDR2 YSLEER. Trimming took 8 bases from V and 4 from J, leaving 13 bases between them. CDR3 sequence: CASSEFNADTQYF. CDR3 in DNA: TGCGCCAGCTCGGAGTTTAATGCAGATACGCAGTATTTT.